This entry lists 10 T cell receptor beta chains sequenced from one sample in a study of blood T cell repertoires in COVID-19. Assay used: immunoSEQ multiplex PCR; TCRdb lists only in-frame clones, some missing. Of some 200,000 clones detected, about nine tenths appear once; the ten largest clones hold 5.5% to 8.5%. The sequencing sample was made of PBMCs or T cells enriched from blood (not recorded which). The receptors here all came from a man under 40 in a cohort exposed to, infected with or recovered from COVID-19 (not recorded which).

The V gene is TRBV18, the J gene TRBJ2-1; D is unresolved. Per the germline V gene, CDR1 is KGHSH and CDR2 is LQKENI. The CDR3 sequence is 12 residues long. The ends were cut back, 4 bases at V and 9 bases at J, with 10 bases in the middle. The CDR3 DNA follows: TGTGCCAGCTCACTAGTCCCGGGTGAGCAGTTCTTC. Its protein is CASSLVPGEQFF.

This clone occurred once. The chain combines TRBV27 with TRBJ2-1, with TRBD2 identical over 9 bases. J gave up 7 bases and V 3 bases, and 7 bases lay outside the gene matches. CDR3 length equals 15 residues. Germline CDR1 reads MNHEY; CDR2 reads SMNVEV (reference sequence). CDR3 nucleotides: TGTGCCAGCAGTTTGCTAGCGGGACGGGAGAATGAGCAGTTCTTC. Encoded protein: CASSLLAGRENEQFF.

The CDR3 DNA reads TGTGCCAGCAGTTTATATCAGGGTATCAATCAGCCCCAGCATTTT. Amino acid sequence: CASSLYQGINQPQHF. The chain has TRBV27 and TRBJ1-5; D perhaps matches TRBD1 (5 bases). The CDR3 runs to 15 residues. Trimming stripped 1 base from V and 3 bases from J, with 10 bases between. CDR1 and CDR2 (germline): MNHEY, SMNVEV (reference sequence).

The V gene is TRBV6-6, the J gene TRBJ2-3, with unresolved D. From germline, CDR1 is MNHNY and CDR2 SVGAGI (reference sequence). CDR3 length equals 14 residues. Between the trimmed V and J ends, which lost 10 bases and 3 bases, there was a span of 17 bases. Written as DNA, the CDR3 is TGTGCCACAGTTACCTATAGCAGTACAGATACGCAGTATTTT. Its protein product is CATVTYSSTDTQYF.

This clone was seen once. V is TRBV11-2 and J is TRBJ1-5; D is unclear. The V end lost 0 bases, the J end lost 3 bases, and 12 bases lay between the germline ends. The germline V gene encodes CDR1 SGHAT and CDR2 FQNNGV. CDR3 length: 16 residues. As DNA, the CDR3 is TGTGCCAGCAGCTTAGAACCCACGGGTCCCAATCAGCCCCAGCATTTT. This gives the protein CASSLEPTGPNQPQHF.

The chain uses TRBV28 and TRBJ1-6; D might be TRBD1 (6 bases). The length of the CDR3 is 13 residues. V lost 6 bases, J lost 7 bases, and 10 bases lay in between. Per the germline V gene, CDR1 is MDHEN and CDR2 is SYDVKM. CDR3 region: CASSYDRNSPLHF. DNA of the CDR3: TGTGCCAGCAGCTATGACAGGAATTCACCCCTCCACTTT.

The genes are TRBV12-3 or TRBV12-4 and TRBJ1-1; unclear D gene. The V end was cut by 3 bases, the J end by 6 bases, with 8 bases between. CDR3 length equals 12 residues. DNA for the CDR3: TGTGCCAGCAGTTTCGGCGCGGCTGAAGCTTTCTTT. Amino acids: CASSFGAAEAFF.

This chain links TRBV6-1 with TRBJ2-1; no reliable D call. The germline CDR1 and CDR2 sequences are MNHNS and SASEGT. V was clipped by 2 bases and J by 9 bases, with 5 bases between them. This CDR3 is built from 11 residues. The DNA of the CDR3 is TGTGCCAGCAGTGAATTCGGTGAGCAGTTCTTC. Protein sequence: CASSEFGEQFF.

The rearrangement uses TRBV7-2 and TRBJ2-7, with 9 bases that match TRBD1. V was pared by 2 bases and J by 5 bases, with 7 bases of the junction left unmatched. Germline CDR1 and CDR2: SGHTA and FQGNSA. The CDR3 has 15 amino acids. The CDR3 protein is CASSLQGTGIDEQYF. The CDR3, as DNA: TGTGCCAGCAGCTTACAAGGGACAGGGATCGACGAGCAGTACTTC.

The CDR3: CASSTQRDRVYGYTF. The CDR3 DNA follows: TGTGCCAGCAGTACTCAACGGGACAGGGTTTATGGCTACACCTTC. The J gene is TRBJ1-2, the V gene TRBV28, with TRBD1 matching over 9 bases. V shed 5 bases and J 5 bases; nucleotides not matched to a gene: 9. Germline V gene sequence: CDR1 MDHEN, CDR2 SYDVKM. This CDR3 region has 15 residues.